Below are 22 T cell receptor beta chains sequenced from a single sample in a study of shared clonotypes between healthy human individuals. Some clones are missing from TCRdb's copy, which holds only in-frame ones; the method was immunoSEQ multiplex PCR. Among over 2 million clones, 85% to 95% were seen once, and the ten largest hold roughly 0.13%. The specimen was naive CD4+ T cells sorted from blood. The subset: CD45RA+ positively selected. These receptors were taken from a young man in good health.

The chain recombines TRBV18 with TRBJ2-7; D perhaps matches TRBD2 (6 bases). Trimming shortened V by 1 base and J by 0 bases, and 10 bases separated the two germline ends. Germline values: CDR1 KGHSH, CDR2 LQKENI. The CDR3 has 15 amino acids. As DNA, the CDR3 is TGTGCCAGCTCACCACAGGCGGGACGCTCCTACGAGCAGTACTTC. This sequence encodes CASSPQAGRSYEQYF.

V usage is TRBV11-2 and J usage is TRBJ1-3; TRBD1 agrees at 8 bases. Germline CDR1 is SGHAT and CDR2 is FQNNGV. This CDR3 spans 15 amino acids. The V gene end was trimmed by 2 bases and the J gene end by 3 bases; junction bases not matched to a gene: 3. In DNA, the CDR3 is TGTGCCAGCAGCTTACAGGGGGCGAATGGAAACACCATATATTTT. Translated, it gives CASSLQGANGNTIYF.

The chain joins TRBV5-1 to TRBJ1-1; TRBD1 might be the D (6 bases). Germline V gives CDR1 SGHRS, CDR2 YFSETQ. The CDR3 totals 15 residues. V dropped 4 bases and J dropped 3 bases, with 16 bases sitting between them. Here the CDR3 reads CASSPQTGGYTEAFF. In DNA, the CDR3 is TGCGCCAGCAGCCCCCAAACCGGGGGCTACACTGAAGCTTTCTTT.

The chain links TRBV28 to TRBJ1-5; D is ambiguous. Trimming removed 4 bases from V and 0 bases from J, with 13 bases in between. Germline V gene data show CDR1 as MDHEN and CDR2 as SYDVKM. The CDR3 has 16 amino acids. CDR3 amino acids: CASSSPGWYSNQPQHF. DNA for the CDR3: TGTGCCAGCAGTTCCCCGGGGTGGTATAGCAATCAGCCCCAGCATTTT.

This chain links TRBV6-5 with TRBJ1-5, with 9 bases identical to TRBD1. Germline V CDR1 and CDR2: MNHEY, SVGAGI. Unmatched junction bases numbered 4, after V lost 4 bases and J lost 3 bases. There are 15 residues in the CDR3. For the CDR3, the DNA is TGTGCCAGCAGTTTGGGACAGGGCCACAATCAGCCCCAGCATTTT. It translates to CASSLGQGHNQPQHF.

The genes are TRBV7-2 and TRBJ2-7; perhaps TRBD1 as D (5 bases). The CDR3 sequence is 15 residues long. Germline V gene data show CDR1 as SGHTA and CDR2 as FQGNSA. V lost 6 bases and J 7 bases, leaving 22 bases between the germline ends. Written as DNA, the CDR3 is TGTGCCAGCAGATATTCCCCCATCCAGGGCGAGGAGCAGTACTTC. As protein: CASRYSPIQGEEQYF.

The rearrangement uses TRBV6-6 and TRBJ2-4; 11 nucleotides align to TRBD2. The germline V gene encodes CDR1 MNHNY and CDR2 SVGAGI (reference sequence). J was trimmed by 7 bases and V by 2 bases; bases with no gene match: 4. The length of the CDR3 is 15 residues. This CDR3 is CASSYRLAGGNIQYF. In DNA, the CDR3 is TGTGCCAGCAGTTACCGCCTAGCGGGGGGTAACATTCAGTACTTC.

The CDR3 region is CASSLDGGNEQFF. As DNA, the CDR3 is TGTGCCAGCAGCTTGGACGGAGGTAATGAGCAGTTCTTC. This chain joins TRBV5-5 and TRBJ2-1, with a tentative D call TRBD2 (5 bases). Germline loops: CDR1 SGHKS, CDR2 YYEKEE (reference sequence). The CDR3 runs to 13 residues. V was shortened by 0 bases and J by 7 bases, with 8 bases between the two germline ends. Full variable domain (outside the CDR3, taken from reference TRBV5-5 and TRBJ2-1): DAGVTQSPTHLIKTRGQQVTLRCSPISGHKSVSWYQQVLGQGPQFIFQYYEKEERGRGNFPDRFSARQFPNYSSELNVNALLLGDSALYLCASSLDGGNEQFFGPGTRLTVL.

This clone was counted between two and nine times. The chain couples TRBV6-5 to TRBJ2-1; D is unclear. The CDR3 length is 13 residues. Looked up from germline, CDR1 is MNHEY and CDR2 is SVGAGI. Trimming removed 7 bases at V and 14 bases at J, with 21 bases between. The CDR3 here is CASTDSRTRNEFF. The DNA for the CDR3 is TGTGCCAGCACCGATTCCAGGACCCGGAACGAGTTCTTC.

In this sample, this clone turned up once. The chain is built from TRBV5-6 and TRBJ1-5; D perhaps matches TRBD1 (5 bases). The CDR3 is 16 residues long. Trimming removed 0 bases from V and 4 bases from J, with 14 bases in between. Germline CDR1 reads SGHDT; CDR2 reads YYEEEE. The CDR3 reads CASSLAGGGVNQPQHF. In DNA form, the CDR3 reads TGTGCCAGCAGCTTGGCGGGGGGAGGGGTTAATCAGCCCCAGCATTTT.

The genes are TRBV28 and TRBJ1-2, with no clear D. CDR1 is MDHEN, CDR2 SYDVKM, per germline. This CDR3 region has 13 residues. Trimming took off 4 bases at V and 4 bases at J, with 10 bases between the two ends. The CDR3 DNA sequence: TGTGCCAGCAGTTACTCCGGGTCCTATGGCTACACCTTC. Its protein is CASSYSGSYGYTF.

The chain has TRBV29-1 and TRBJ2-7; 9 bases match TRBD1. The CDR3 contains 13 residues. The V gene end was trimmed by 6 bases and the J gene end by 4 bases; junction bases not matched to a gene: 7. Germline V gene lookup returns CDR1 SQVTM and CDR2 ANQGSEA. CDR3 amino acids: CSVGQGKSYEQYF. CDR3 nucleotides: TGCAGCGTAGGACAGGGGAAGTCTTACGAGCAGTACTTC.

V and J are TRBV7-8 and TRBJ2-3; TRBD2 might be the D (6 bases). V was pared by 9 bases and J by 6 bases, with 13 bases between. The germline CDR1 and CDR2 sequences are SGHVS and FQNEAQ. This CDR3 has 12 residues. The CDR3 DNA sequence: TGTGCCAGTGCCCGGGACTCGGATACGCAGTATTTT. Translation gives CASARDSDTQYF.

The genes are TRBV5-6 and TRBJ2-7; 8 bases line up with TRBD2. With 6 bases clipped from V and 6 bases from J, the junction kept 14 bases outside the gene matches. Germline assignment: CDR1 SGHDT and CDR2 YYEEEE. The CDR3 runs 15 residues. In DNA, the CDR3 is TGTGCCAGCATCTATCGTGGACTAGCTTACATCGAGCAGTACTTC. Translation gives CASIYRGLAYIEQYF.

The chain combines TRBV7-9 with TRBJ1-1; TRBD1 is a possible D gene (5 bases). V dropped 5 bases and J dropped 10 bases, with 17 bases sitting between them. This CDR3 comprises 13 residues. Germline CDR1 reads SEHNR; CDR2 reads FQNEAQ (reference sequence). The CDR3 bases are TGTGCCAGCAGCCTAGAAGGGGTGGCGGGAGCTTTCTTT. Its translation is CASSLEGVAGAFF.

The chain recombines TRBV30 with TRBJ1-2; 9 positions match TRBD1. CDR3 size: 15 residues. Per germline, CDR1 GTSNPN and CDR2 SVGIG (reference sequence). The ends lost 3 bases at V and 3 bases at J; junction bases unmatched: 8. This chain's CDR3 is CAWRGNRGLHYGYTF. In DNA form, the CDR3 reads TGTGCCTGGAGGGGTAACAGGGGGCTTCACTATGGCTACACCTTC.

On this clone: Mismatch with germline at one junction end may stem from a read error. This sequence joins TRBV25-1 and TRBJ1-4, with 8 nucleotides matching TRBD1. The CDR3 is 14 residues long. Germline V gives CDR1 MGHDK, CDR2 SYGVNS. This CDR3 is CASSTTGVGGKLFF. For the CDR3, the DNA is TGTGCTAGCAGCACGACAGGGGTCGGTGGAAAACTGTTTTTT.

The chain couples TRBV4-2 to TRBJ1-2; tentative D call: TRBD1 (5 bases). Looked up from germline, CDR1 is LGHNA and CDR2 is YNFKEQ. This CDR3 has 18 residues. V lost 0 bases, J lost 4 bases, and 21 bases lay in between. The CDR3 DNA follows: TGTGCCAGCAGCCAAGATCCGAATCGATGGGACTCGCTCTATGGCTACACCTTC. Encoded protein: CASSQDPNRWDSLYGYTF.

CDR3 sequence reads: CASSLGRATTYGYTF. For the CDR3, the DNA is TGTGCCAGCAGCTTAGGACGTGCCACTACCTATGGCTACACCTTC. The chain uses TRBV7-2 and TRBJ1-2, with unresolved D. Germline CDR1 is SGHTA and CDR2 is FQGNSA. The V gene lost 1 base and the J gene lost 4 bases, with 13 bases spanning the gap. This CDR3 is 15 amino acids long.

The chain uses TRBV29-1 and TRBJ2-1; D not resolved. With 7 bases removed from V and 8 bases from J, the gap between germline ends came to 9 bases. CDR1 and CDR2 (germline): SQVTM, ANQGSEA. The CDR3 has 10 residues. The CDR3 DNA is TGCAGCGCCTCCTTTGATGAGCAGTTCTTC. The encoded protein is CSASFDEQFF.

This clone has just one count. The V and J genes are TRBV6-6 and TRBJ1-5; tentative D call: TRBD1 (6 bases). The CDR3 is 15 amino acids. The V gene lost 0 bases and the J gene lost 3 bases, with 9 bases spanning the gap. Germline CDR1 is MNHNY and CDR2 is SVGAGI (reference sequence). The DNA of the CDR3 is TGTGCCAGCAGTTACTCGTCGGGACACAATCAGCCCCAGCATTTT. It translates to CASSYSSGHNQPQHF.

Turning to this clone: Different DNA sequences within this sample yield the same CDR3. The CDR3 coding sequence is TGTGCCAGCAGCTTGGTAGGACAGGGGAGCACTGAAGCTTTCTTT. It encodes CASSLVGQGSTEAFF. The chain uses TRBV5-4 and TRBJ1-1; 9 nucleotides align to TRBD1. CDR1 and CDR2 from the germline V gene are SGHNT and YYREEE (reference sequence). This CDR3 comprises 15 residues. The V and J ends lost 0 bases and 4 bases, in that order; junction bases with no gene match: 4. The complete variable domain, with remaining parts taken from reference TRBV5-4 and TRBJ1-1, reads ETGVTQSPTHLIKTRGQQVTLRCSSQSGHNTVSWYQQALGQGPQFIFQYYREEENGRGNFPPRFSGLQFPNYSSELNVNALELDDSALYLCASSLVGQGSTEAFFGQGTRLTVV.